A selection of T cell receptor beta chains follows, all from one sample in a study of cytomegalovirus exposure and HLA in healthy donors. Assay used: immunoSEQ multiplex PCR; TCRdb lists only in-frame clones, some missing. Of some 170,000 clones detected, roughly 80% appear once; the ten largest clones hold more than 3%. Sequencing used PBMCs. The origin of the receptors is a man aged 30 to 45 in good health and CMV-seropositive. Each CDR3 is given with its conserved first and last residue. D genes are given only for firm matches. Only some rows state a clone size, as once, few, many or a class for expanded clones.

NA	NA	TRBJ1-1	TRBV5-4	TGTGCCAGCAGCCCCCGGGGAGTCTCGGATTTGAACACTGAAGCTTTCTTT	CASSPRGVSDLNTEAFF
TRBD2	NA	TRBJ2-2	TRBV13	TGTGCCAGCAGCTGGGGGGGGACCGGGGAGCTGTTTTTT	CASSWGGTGELFF
NA	few	TRBJ1-5	TRBV19	TGTGCCAGTAGTAGTGGGGGAGGGTCACAGCCCCAGCATTTT	CASSSGGGSQPQHF
TRBD1	NA	TRBJ2-3	TRBV30	TGTGCCTGGAGTGTATACAGGGGTAGCACAGATACGCAGTATTTT	CAWSVYRGSTDTQYF
NA	NA	TRBJ1-6	TRBV6-1	TGTGCCAGCAGTGAAAGAGGTGGCAGGGAAGGGCCCTATAATTCACCCCTCCACTTT	CASSERGGREGPYNSPLHF
TRBD1	NA	TRBJ1-3	TRBV7-8	TGTGCCAGCAGCTTAGGGCAGGGGGCCTCTGGAAACACCATATATTTT	CASSLGQGASGNTIYF
NA	NA	TRBJ1-2	TRBV9	TGTGCCAGCAGCGTAAAAGGGCAGGAGGGCTATGGCTACACCTTC	CASSVKGQEGYGYTF
TRBD1	NA	TRBJ2-2	TRBV5-1	TGCGCCAGCAGCCGCTGGGACAGGGGGCGCACCGGGGAGCTGTTTTTT	CASSRWDRGRTGELFF
NA	NA	TRBJ1-6	TRBV4-3	TGCGCCAGCAGCCAAGTGGAGGATTCACCCCTCCACTTT	CASSQVEDSPLHF
NA	NA	TRBJ1-6	TRBV6-1	TGTGCCAGCAGTCGACAGGTGTCGAATTCACCCCTCCACTTT	CASSRQVSNSPLHF
NA	NA	TRBJ2-1	TRBV7-3	TGTGCCAGCAGCCCGCGACAGAGCACCTACAATGAGCAGTTCTTC	CASSPRQSTYNEQFF
TRBD2	NA	TRBJ2-5	TRBV4-3	TGCGCCAGCAGCCAACTGACTAGCGGGGGAGAGACCCAGTACTTC	CASSQLTSGGETQYF
TRBD1	NA	TRBJ1-2	TRBV9	TGTGCCAGCAGCACCCAGGGACAGGGAATGGGTGGCTACACCTTC	CASSTQGQGMGGYTF
NA	NA	TRBJ2-7	TRBV7-9	TGTGCCAGCAGCTTAGTAGACTACGAGCAGTACTTC	CASSLVDYEQYF
NA	NA	TRBJ2-7	TRBV7-3	TGTGCCAGCAGCCCGCAGGACTCCTACGAGCAGTACTTC	CASSPQDSYEQYF
TRBD2	NA	TRBJ2-7	TRBV6-1	TGTGCCAGCAGTGAATGGGTCGAGCGGGGTCTCGAGCAGTACTTC	CASSEWVERGLEQYF
TRBD1	NA	TRBJ2-5	TRBV13	TGTGCCAGCAGCTTGAGGGGGCCTACCGGAGAGACCCAGTACTTC	CASSLRGPTGETQYF
NA	NA	TRBJ2-1	TRBV6-5	TGTGCCAGCAGTTACGGAGGCGATGAGCAGTTCTTC	CASSYGGDEQFF
TRBD1	NA	TRBJ1-5	TRBV19	TGTGCCAGTAGTATAGGGGGACAGGGCACTCAGCCCCAGCATTTT	CASSIGGQGTQPQHF
TRBD1	NA	TRBJ1-2	TRBV6-5	TGTGCCAGCAGGTCCCCAACAGGGGACGTTCGGGGCTACACCTTC	CASRSPTGDVRGYTF
NA	NA	TRBJ1-2	TRBV6-6	TGTGCCAGCAGTTACTCCCCCGGCCAGGGAGGCGGCTACACCTTC	CASSYSPGQGGGYTF
TRBD2	NA	TRBJ2-5	TRBV30	TGTGCCTGGAGTGTACGGGGGGTTCTGGAGACCCAGTACTTC	CAWSVRGVLETQYF
TRBD2	NA	TRBJ2-2	TRBV11-2	TGTGCCAGCAGCTTAGGTCTCGCGGGGGAGCGGGAGCTGTTTTTT	CASSLGLAGERELFF
NA	NA	TRBJ2-1	TRBV28	TGTGCCAGCAACCTACCCAACCTCCCTGAGCAGTTCTTC	CASNLPNLPEQFF
NA	NA	TRBJ2-3	TRBV4-3	TGCGCCAGCAGCCAAGGTCTCAAACATAACACAGATACGCAGTATTTT	CASSQGLKHNTDTQYF
TRBD1	NA	TRBJ1-3	TRBV7-9	TGTGCCAGCAGCCCCGGGGACAGGGGGGGCTCTGGAAACACCATATATTTT	CASSPGDRGGSGNTIYF
TRBD1	NA	TRBJ1-4	TRBV5-1	TGCGCCAGCAGCCCGGGACAGGGCGACGAAAAACTGTTTTTT	CASSPGQGDEKLFF
NA	NA	TRBJ1-6	TRBV19	TGTGCCAGTAGTGGAGCCTATAATTCACCCCTCCACTTT	CASSGAYNSPLHF
TRBD2	NA	TRBJ2-5	TRBV5-5	TGTGCCAGCAGCTTGCTAGCGGGGGGACAAGAGACCCAGTACTTC	CASSLLAGGQETQYF
NA	NA	TRBJ1-2	TRBV4-3	TGCGCCAGCAGCCAAGCTATGCAGGATGGCTACACCTTC	CASSQAMQDGYTF
TRBD1	NA	TRBJ1-4	TRBV30	TGTGCCTGGAGTGGGGACAGGGGGCAGGAAACTAATGAAAAACTGTTTTTT	CAWSGDRGQETNEKLFF
TRBD2	NA	TRBJ2-3	TRBV10-1	TGCGCCAGCAGTGAGTCGTTTAGCGGGGGAAGCACAGATACGCAGTATTTT	CASSESFSGGSTDTQYF
NA	NA	TRBJ2-3	TRBV6-6	TGTGCCAGCAGTTACTCCACTAGCATCGGCACAGATACGCAGTATTTT	CASSYSTSIGTDTQYF
NA	NA	TRBJ2-7	TRBV29-1	TGCAGCGGCCGCGAAGGGGTGATCCACGAGCAGTACTTC	CSGREGVIHEQYF
NA	NA	TRBJ2-7	TRBV5-8	TGTGCCAGCAGCTTGGCTGGGTGGGGACTCTCCAGCAGCTCCTACGAGCAGTACTTC	CASSLAGWGLSSSSYEQYF
NA	NA	TRBJ2-5	TRBV5-1	TGCGCCAGCAGCGCTAGTTTGGGGCAGGAGACCCAGTACTTC	CASSASLGQETQYF
NA	NA	TRBJ1-5	TRBV10-3	TGTGCCAGCCCGGGGGGCAAGGGGCAGCCCCAGCATTTT	CASPGGKGQPQHF
NA	NA	TRBJ2-7	TRBV29-1	TGCAGCGTTGAGGACAGTTACTCCTACGAGCAGTACTTC	CSVEDSYSYEQYF
NA	NA	TRBJ2-3	TRBV4-2	TGTGCCAGCAGCCAAGATCGAGAGCGGCTGGGTACGCAGTATTTT	CASSQDRERLGTQYF
NA	NA	TRBJ1-6	TRBV5-6	TGTGCCAGCAGCTTGTCCGGGAGGTTGTCACCCCTCCACTTT	CASSLSGRLSPLHF
TRBD1	NA	TRBJ1-2	TRBV30	TGTGCCTGGAGGCTATCGGGACAGCGGTCCGATGGCTACACCTTC	CAWRLSGQRSDGYTF
TRBD1	few	TRBJ1-2	TRBV28	TGTGCCAGCAGTTACCAGGGGGCGCGTGGTGGCTACACCTTC	CASSYQGARGGYTF
TRBD2	NA	TRBJ2-5	TRBV28	TGTGCCAGCAGTTTAGAGCCTAGCGGGGGGTGGGAGACCCAGTACTTC	CASSLEPSGGWETQYF
TRBD1	NA	TRBJ2-2	TRBV19	TGTGCCAGTAGTATCCAGACAGGGTACACCGGGGAGCTGTTTTTT	CASSIQTGYTGELFF
NA	few	TRBJ1-5	TRBV2	TGTGCCAGCAGTGAAAAATCGGGGGGCAATCAGCCCCAGCATTTT	CASSEKSGGNQPQHF
TRBD1	NA	TRBJ1-3	TRBV9	TGTGCCAAAACCGGGACAGGGTCATACACCATATATTTT	CAKTGTGSYTIYF
NA	NA	TRBJ1-1	TRBV28	TGTGCCAGCAGTATCCCCGACAGGACCAACACTGAAGCTTTCTTT	CASSIPDRTNTEAFF
NA	NA	TRBJ1-2	TRBV21-1	TGTGCCAGCAGCAAAGGGGGACAGCAGTATGGCTACACCTTC	CASSKGGQQYGYTF
TRBD1	NA	TRBJ1-2	TRBV28	TGTGCCAGCAGCTCGGGACAGGGGAGACACTATGGCTACACCTTC	CASSSGQGRHYGYTF